The sequence of this T cell receptor beta chain was determined in a study of early T cells in non-severe SARS-CoV-2 infection. Findings and caveats of the study: Sequences matched to VDJdb favored anti-spike CD8 responses, while private and CD4 specificities were missed.

Comment on this clonotype: Its antigen is not identified.

This CDR3 is built from 16 residues. Germline CDR1 is SGHTA and CDR2 is FQGTGA. The V segment lost 4 bases and the J segment 4 bases; nucleotides outside the gene matches: 6. Individual cDNA molecules were tagged with unique molecular identifiers, the study reported. TCRdb processed the 5' RACE reads anew with MiXCR; each CDR3 protein has one entry. Of about 70,000 distinct CDR3 sequences in the sample, roughly 15% were seen once. The J gene is TRBJ2-2, the V gene TRBV7-3, with 10 bases lining up with TRBD2. This TCR derives from an adult who was a healthcare worker with PCR-confirmed SARS-CoV-2 infection or an uninfected control (not recorded which). Here the sequenced sample was whole blood, taken at baseline. The CDR3 DNA follows: TGTGCCAGCAGCTCCACTAGCGGGATGGGCACCGGGGAGCTGTTTTTT. It encodes CASSSTSGMGTGELFF.